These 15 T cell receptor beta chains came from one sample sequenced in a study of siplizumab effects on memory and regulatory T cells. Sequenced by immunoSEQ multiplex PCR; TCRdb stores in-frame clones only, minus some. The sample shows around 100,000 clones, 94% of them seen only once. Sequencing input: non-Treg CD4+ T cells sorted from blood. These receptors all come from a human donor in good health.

CDR3 nucleotide sequence: TGTGCCAGCAGCGTTACAGGGGGTGGGGGCACTGAAGCTTTCTTT. Amino acids: CASSVTGGGGTEAFF. The chain recombines TRBV7-9 with TRBJ1-1, with 8 bases aligning to TRBD1. The CDR3 consists of 15 residues. Germline V CDR1 and CDR2: SEHNR, FQNEAQ (reference sequence). The J segment lost 4 bases and the V segment lost 5 bases, leaving 9 bases of the junction unmatched.

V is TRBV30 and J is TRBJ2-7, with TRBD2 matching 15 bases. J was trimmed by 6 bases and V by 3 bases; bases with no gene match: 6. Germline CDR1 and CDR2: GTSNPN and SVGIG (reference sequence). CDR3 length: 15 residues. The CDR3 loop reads CAWSGLAGGHSEQYF. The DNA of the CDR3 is TGTGCCTGGAGCGGACTAGCGGGGGGGCACAGCGAGCAGTACTTC.

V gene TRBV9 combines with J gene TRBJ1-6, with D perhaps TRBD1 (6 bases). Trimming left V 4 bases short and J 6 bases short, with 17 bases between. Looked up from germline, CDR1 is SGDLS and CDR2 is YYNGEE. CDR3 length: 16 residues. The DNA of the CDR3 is TGTGCCAGCAGCCCCCAACCGACAGGACTTAATTCACCCCTCCACTTT. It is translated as CASSPQPTGLNSPLHF. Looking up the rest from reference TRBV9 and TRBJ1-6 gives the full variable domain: DSGVTQTPKHLITATGQRVTLRCSPRSGDLSVYWYQQSLDQGLQFLIQYYNGEERAKGNILERFSAQQFPDLHSELNLSSLELGDSALYFCASSPQPTGLNSPLHFGNGTRLTVT.

CDR3 in DNA: TGTGCCAGCAGCTTAGTTTCAGGGTCGAGCACCGGGGAGCTGTTTTTT. Protein: CASSLVSGSSTGELFF. V usage is TRBV11-3 and J usage is TRBJ2-2; maybe TRBD1 (5 bases). The CDR3 length is 16 residues. Germline-derived CDR1 and CDR2 are SGHNT and YENEEA. Trimming cost V 1 base and J 4 bases, with 13 bases left between them.

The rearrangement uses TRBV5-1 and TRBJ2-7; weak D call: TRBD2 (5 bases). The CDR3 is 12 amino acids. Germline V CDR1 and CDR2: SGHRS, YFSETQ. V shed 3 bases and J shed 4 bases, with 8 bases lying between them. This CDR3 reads CASSYGGYEQYF. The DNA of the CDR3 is TGCGCCAGCAGCTATGGCGGGTACGAGCAGTACTTC.

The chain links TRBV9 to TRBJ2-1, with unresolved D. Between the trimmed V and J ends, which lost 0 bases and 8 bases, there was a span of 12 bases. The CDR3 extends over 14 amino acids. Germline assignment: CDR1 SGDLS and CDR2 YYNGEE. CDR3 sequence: CASSVAVVSDEQFF. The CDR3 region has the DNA TGTGCCAGCAGCGTAGCCGTTGTGTCGGATGAGCAGTTCTTC. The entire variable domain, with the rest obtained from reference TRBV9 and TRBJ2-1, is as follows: DSGVTQTPKHLITATGQRVTLRCSPRSGDLSVYWYQQSLDQGLQFLIQYYNGEERAKGNILERFSAQQFPDLHSELNLSSLELGDSALYFCASSVAVVSDEQFFGPGTRLTVL.

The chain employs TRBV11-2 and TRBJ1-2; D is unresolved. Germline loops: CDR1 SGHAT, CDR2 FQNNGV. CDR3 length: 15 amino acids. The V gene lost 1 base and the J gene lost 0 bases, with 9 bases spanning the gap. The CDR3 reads CASSLVVGPNYGYTF. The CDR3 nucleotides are TGTGCCAGCAGCTTAGTCGTGGGCCCTAACTATGGCTACACCTTC. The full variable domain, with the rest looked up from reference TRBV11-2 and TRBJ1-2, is EAGVAQSPRYKIIEKRQSVAFWCNPISGHATLYWYQQILGQGPKLLIQFQNNGVVDDSQLPKDRFSAERLKGVDSTLKIQPAKLEDSAVYLCASSLVVGPNYGYTFGSGTRLTVV.

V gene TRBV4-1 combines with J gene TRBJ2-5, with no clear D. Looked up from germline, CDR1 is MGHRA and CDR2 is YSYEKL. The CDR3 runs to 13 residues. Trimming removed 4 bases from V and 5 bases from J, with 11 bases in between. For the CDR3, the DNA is TGCGCCAGCAGCCGGTTGGCCCTGGAGACCCAGTACTTC. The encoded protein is CASSRLALETQYF.

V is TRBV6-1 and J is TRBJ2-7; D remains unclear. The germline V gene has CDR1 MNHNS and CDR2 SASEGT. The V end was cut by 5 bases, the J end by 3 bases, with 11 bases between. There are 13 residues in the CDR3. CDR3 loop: CASSRVPVYEQYF. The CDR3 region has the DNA TGTGCCAGCAGTCGCGTACCGGTCTACGAGCAGTACTTC.

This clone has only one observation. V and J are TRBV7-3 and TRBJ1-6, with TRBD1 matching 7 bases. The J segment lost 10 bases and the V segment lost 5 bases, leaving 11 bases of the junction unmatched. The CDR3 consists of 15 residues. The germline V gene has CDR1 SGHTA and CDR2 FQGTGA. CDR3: CASSPTGQGGSPLHF. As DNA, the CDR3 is TGTGCCAGCAGCCCGACAGGGCAGGGTGGGTCACCCCTCCACTTT.

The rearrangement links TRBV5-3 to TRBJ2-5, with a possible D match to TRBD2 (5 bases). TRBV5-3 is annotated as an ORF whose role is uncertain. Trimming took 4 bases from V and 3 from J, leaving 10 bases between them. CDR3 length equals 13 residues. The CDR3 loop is CARSPSWEETQYF. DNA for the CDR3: TGTGCCAGAAGCCCTAGCTGGGAAGAGACCCAGTACTTC.

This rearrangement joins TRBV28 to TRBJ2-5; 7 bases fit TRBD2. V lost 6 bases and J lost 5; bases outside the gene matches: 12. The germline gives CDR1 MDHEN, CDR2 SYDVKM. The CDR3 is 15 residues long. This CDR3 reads CASSLITSAGETQYF. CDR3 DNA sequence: TGTGCCAGCAGCCTGATAACTAGCGCTGGGGAGACCCAGTACTTC. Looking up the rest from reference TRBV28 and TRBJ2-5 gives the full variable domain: DVKVTQSSRYLVKRTGEKVFLECVQDMDHENMFWYRQDPGLGLRLIYFSYDVKMKEKGDIPEGYSVSREKKERFSLILESASTNQTSMYLCASSLITSAGETQYFGPGTRLLVL.

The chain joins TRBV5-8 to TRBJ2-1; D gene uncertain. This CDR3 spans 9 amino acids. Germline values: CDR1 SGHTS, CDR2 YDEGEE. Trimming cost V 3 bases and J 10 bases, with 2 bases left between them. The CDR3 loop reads CASSWEQFF. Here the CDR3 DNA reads TGTGCCAGCAGCTGGGAGCAGTTCTTC. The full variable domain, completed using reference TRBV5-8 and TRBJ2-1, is EAGVTQSPTHLIKTRGQQATLRCSPISGHTSVYWYQQALGLGLQFLLWYDEGEERNRGNFPPRFSGRQFPNYSSELNVNALELEDSALYLCASSWEQFFGPGTRLTVL.

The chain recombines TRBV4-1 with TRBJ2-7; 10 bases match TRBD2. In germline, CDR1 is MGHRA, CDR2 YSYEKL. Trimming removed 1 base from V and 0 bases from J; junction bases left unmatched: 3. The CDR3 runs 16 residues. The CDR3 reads CASSQGLAGLSYEQYF. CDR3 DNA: TGCGCCAGCAGCCAAGGACTAGCGGGCCTCTCCTACGAGCAGTACTTC.

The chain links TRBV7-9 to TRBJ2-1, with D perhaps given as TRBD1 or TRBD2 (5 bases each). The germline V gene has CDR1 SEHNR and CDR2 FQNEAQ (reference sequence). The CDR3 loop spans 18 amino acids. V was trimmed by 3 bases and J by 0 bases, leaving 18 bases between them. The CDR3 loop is CASSFPAGAPTSYNEQFF. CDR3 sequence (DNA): TGTGCCAGCAGCTTTCCAGCCGGGGCTCCGACCTCCTACAATGAGCAGTTCTTC.